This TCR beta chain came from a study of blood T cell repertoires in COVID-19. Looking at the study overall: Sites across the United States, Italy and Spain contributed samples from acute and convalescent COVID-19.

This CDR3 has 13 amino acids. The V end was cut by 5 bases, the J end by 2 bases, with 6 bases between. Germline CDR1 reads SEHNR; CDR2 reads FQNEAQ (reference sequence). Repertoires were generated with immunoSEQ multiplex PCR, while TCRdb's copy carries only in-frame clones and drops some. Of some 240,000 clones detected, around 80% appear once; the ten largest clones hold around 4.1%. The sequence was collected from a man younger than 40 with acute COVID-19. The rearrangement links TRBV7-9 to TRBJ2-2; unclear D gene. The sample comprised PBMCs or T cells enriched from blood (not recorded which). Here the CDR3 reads CASSPYNTGELFF. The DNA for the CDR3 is TGTGCCAGCAGCCCCTACAACACCGGGGAGCTGTTTTTT.